The next 9 T cell receptor beta chains were all read from a single sample in a study of T cells after yellow fever vaccination. MiXCR was run by TCRdb on the 5' RACE reads, yielding one entry per CDR3 protein. Of over 250,000 distinct CDR3 sequences in the sample, over 4% are singletons; the top ten hold 20% to 25%. The specimen was PBMCs, collected 5 days after the yellow fever booster vaccination. These receptors were taken from a man between 18 and 29 years old who received the YFV17D yellow fever vaccine.

The V and J genes are TRBV18 and TRBJ1-2; D is ambiguous. The CDR3 has 13 amino acids. Per germline, CDR1 KGHSH and CDR2 LQKENI. V was shortened by 1 base and J by 2 bases, with 5 bases between the two germline ends. Here the CDR3 reads CASSPRANYGYTF. The CDR3 nucleotides read TGTGCCAGCTCACCACGGGCCAACTATGGCTACACCTTC.

This chain links TRBV7-6 with TRBJ2-7; 9 positions match TRBD1. Germline V gives CDR1 SGHVS, CDR2 FNYEAQ. The CDR3 contains 13 residues. Trimming removed 5 bases from V and 7 bases from J; junction bases left unmatched: 6. Here the CDR3 reads CASSLGQGREQYF. In DNA form, the CDR3 reads TGTGCCAGCAGCCTGGGACAGGGAAGGGAGCAGTACTTC.

V and J are TRBV27 and TRBJ2-1; the match to TRBD2 covers 10 bases. CDR1 is MNHEY and CDR2 is SMNVEV in the germline V gene (reference sequence). Trimming at V came to 4 bases and at J to 3 bases, leaving 9 bases not matched to a gene. The CDR3 contains 17 residues. The CDR3 bases are TGTGCCAGCAGTTCTTACCCTCGGACTAGCGGCTACAATGAGCAGTTCTTC. Its translation is CASSSYPRTSGYNEQFF.

This clonotype has just a few counts. The V call is TRBV5-6, the J call TRBJ2-4, with TRBD1 matching 7 bases. CDR3 size: 14 residues. The V segment lost 0 bases and the J segment 8 bases; nucleotides outside the gene matches: 5. CDR1 and CDR2 from the germline V gene are SGHDT and YYEEEE. This CDR3 is CASSLGQGQDIQYF. The DNA for the CDR3 is TGTGCCAGCAGCTTGGGACAGGGTCAGGACATTCAGTACTTC.

This clonotype was counted a few times. This chain connects TRBV27 to TRBJ1-1, with D tentatively TRBD1 (5 bases). Trimming stripped 9 bases from V and 7 bases from J, with 15 bases between. CDR3 size: 12 residues. Looked up from germline, CDR1 is MNHEY and CDR2 is SMNVEV (reference sequence). The CDR3 spells CASHKGDFEAFF. The CDR3 nucleotides read TGTGCCAGTCACAAAGGGGACTTTGAAGCTTTCTTT.

The CDR3 DNA reads TGTGCCAGCGGCGGCTCGACGGCGGGCAATCAGCCCCAGCATTTT. Translated, it gives CASGGSTAGNQPQHF. The J gene is TRBJ1-5, the V gene TRBV6-5; no clear D gene. V shed 8 bases and J shed 2 bases, with 16 bases lying between them. CDR3 length equals 15 residues. Per germline, CDR1 MNHEY and CDR2 SVGAGI.

This clonotype was seen at least ten times. J is TRBJ2-5 and V is TRBV6-1, with a weak D call TRBD1 (6 bases). The CDR3 totals 15 residues. Germline CDR1 reads MNHNS; CDR2 reads SASEGT. Deletions cut 8 bases from V and 2 bases from J, with 18 bases between. The DNA for the CDR3 is TGTGCCAGCGCGAGGGGGACGCCACCACAAGAGACCCAGTACTTC. This sequence encodes CASARGTPPQETQYF.

The chain uses TRBV5-6 and TRBJ2-5; a weak D match, TRBD1 (6 bases). Germline V gives CDR1 SGHDT, CDR2 YYEEEE. The CDR3 consists of 14 residues. V was shortened by 3 bases and J by 5 bases, with 14 bases between the two germline ends. CDR3: CASSSLGASETQYF. CDR3 DNA sequence: TGTGCCAGCAGCTCACTGGGGGCGAGTGAGACCCAGTACTTC.

This clonotype was seen ten or more times. The chain couples TRBV6-6 to TRBJ1-1, with TRBD1 matching over 9 bases. CDR1 MNHNY and CDR2 SVGAGI come from the germline V gene (reference sequence). V trimming: 7 bases; J trimming: 3 bases; junction bases outside the gene matches: 18. There are 18 residues in the CDR3. Here the CDR3 DNA reads TGTGCCAGCAACTTACCCCCCCGGACAGGGGACGGGGACACTGAAGCTTTCTTT. Translated: CASNLPPRTGDGDTEAFF.